The entry below describes one T cell receptor (beta chain). What antigen it recognizes has not been identified. Base qualities were left out, and no much larger clone turns up one base away. The CDR3 has 14 amino acids, counting the end cysteine and phenylalanine. Solely the CDR3 DNA is kept, with 42 bases framed from the first base. The germline V gene (reference sequence) yields SEHNR for CDR1 and FQNEAQ for CDR2. V loses 5 bases, J loses 1 base, and the germline ends lie 11 bases apart. The data derive from a study of memory B cells and T cells in multiple sclerosis listed by TCRdb under 2018. In the study overall: TCR beta repertoires of autoproliferating peripheral T cells were compared with the TCR beta repertoires of brain lesion-infiltrating T cells in multiple sclerosis patients. TCR sequencing included two multiple sclerosis patients for whom either brain lesions at autopsy or brain-infiltrating cells from biopsy were available.

PBMCs were obtained by Ficoll density gradient centrifugation and kept cryopreserved until use. Beyond this particular receptor, the publication reports: Clone-set sizes varied between compartments, which affected the numbers of shared clonotypes and made normalization necessary.

TCRbeta CDR3 regions were amplified from extracted genomic DNA using the immunoSEQ Platform. Multiplex PCR, high-throughput sequencing and a vendor bioinformatics pipeline were brought together in the immunoSEQ assay. Processing in the source paper ran as follows. Non-productive sequences and CDR3s shorter than 4 amino acids were removed, and clonotype frequencies were recalculated per sample. In immunoSEQ Analyzer 2.0, a clonotype counted as shared when the CDR3 amino acid, V gene and J gene sequences were identical. To normalize repertoire overlap, the number of shared clonotypes was divided by the product of the two clone-set sizes and multiplied by 1000 to give arbitrary units. TCRdb re-hosts the immuneACCESS table, in-frame sequences only. Its copies lack some clones; in the studies checked, an unresolved V gene accounts for under half of them, and the cause for the rest is not known. V and J calls and clone size come straight from that table; D and trimming were deduced from the DNA. The sample yields roughly 14,000 clones; 69% were counted once. The ten biggest clones cover 2.3% of the sample.

This sequence was found in a human donor with multiple sclerosis. This chain joins TRBV7-9 to TRBJ1-1; possibly the D gene is TRBD1, per 5 matching bases. Sequenced sample: memory (CD45RO+) CD4+ T cells from blood. Sample cell subset or site, as interpreted from the label and publication: CD45RO+ memory T cells sorted from peripheral blood. The DNA reads TGTGCCAGCAGCCCGGGACTCACGAACACTGAAGCTTTCTTT. This yields the protein CASSPGLTNTEAFF.